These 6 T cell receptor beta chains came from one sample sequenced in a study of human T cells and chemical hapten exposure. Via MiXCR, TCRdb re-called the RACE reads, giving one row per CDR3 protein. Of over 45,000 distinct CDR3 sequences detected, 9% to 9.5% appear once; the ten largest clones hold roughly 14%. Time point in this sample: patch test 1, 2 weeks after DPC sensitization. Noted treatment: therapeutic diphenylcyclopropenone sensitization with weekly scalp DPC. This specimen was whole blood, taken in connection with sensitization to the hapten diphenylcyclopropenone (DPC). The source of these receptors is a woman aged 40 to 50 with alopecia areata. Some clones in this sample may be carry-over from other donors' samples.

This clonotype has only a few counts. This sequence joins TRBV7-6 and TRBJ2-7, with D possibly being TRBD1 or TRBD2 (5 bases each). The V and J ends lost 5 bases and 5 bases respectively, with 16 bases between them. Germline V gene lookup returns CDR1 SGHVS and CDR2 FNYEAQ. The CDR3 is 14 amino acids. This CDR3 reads CASSQGHGSDEQYF. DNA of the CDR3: TGTGCCAGCAGCCAAGGACACGGTAGCGACGAGCAGTACTTC.

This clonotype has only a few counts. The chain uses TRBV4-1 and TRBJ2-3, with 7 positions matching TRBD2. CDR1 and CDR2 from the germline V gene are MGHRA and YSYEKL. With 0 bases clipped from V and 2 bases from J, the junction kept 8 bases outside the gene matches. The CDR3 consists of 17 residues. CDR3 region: CASSQERAGQATDTQYF. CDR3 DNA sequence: TGCGCCAGCAGCCAAGAGCGAGCGGGGCAGGCCACAGATACGCAGTATTTT.

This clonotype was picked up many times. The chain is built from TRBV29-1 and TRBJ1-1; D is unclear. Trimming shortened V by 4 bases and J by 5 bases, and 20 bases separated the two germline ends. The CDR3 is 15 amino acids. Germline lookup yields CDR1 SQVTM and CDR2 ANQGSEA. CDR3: CSVGTVSTLRTEAFF. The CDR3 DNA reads TGCAGCGTTGGGACCGTGAGTACCTTGAGGACTGAAGCTTTCTTT.

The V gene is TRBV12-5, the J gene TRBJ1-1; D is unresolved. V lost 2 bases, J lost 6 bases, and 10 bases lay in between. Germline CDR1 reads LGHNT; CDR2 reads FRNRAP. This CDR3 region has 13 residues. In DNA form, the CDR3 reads TGTGCTAGTGGTTTGTTGGTTGCCGCTGAAGCTTTCTTT. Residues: CASGLLVAAEAFF.

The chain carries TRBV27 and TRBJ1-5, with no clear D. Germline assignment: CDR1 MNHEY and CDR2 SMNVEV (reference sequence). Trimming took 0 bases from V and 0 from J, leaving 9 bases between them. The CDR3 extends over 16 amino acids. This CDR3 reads CASSLSGGDSNQPQHF. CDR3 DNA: TGTGCCAGCAGTTTATCTGGCGGAGATAGCAATCAGCCCCAGCATTTT.

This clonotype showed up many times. The CDR3 spells CASRFANSNQPQHF. CDR3 nucleotides: TGTGCCAGCAGATTCGCTAATAGCAATCAGCCCCAGCATTTT. The chain uses TRBV2 and TRBJ1-5, with unresolved D. V was pared by 6 bases and J by 0 bases, with 9 bases between. The length of the CDR3 is 14 residues. Per germline, CDR1 SNHLY and CDR2 FYNNEI.